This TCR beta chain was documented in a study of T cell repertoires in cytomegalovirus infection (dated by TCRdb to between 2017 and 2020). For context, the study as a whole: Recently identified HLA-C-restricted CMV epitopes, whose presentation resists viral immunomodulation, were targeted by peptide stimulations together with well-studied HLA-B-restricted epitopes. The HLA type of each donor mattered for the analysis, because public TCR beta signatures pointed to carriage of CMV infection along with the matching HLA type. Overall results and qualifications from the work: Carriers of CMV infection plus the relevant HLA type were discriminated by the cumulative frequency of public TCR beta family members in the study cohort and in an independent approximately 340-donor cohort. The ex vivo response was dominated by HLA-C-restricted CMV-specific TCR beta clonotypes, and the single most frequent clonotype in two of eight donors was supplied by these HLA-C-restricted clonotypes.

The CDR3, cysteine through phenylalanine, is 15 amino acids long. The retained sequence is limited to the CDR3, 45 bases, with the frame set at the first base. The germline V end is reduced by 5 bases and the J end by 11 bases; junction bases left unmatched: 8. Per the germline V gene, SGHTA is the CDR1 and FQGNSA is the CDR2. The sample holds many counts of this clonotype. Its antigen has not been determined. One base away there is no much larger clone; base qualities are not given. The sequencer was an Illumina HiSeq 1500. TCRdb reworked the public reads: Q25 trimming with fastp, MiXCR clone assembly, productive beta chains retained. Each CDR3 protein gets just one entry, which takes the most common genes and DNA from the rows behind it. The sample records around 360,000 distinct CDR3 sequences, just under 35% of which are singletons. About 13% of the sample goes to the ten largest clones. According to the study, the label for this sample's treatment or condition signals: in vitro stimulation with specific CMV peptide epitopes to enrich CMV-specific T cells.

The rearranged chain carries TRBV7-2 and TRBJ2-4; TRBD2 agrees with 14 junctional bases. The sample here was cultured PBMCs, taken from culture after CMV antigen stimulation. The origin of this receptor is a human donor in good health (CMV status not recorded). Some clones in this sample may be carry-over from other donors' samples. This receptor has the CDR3 CASSPGTSGSGVQYF. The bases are TGTGCCAGCAGCCCCGGGACTAGCGGGAGTGGCGTTCAGTACTTC.